The rows below give T cell receptor beta chains drawn from one sample of a study of radiotherapy plus CTLA-4 blockade in lung cancer. Sequencing was performed with immunoSEQ multiplex PCR; in TCRdb, only in-frame clones are kept and a portion is missing. The sample holds around 37,000 clones; around 75% are singletons and the top ten take roughly 14%. The specimen comprised peripheral blood, sampled from a patient treated with radiotherapy plus ipilimumab. All receptors derive from a human donor with non-small cell lung cancer that progressed on radiotherapy plus ipilimumab. Each CDR3 is given with its conserved first and last residue. The order of the fields is CDR3 length, D gene, clone size, J gene, V gene, CDR3 protein, CDR3 DNA. D genes are given only for firm matches. Part of the rows lack a size; the others show once, few, many or a class for expanded clones.

>14|NA|NA|TRBJ2-7|TRBV7-8
CASSLEAGANEQYF
TGTGCCAGCAGCTTAGAGGCAGGGGCGAACGAGCAGTACTTC
>15|NA|NA|TRBJ2-3|TRBV7-3
CASSIGTHLGDTQYF
TGTGCCAGCAGCATCGGGACACATCTGGGAGATACGCAGTATTTT
>15|NA|few|TRBJ2-5|TRBV6-9
CASSYVGPNQETQYF
TGTGCCAGCAGTTACGTGGGGCCGAACCAAGAGACCCAGTACTTC
>14|NA|NA|TRBJ2-7|TRBV2
CASRIDRITYEQYF
TGTGCCAGCAGGATAGACAGAATCACCTACGAGCAGTACTTC
>15|NA|once|TRBJ1-2|TRBV5-4
CASSFGQQTNYGYTF
TGTGCCAGCAGCTTCGGACAGCAGACTAACTATGGCTACACCTTC
>11|NA|NA|TRBJ2-7|TRBV6-1
CASTGVFEQYF
TGTGCCAGCACCGGGGTTTTCGAGCAGTACTTC
>17|NA|NA|TRBJ2-1|TRBV4-3
CASSQDPGRSSYNEQFF
TGCGCCAGCAGCCAAGATCCTGGACGGAGCTCCTACAATGAGCAGTTCTTC
>15|TRBD2|once|TRBJ2-3|TRBV5-1
CASSFTSGGGDTQYF
TGCGCCAGCAGCTTCACTAGCGGGGGAGGGGATACGCAGTATTTT
>15|NA|few|TRBJ1-4|TRBV6-6
CASSYLGVTNEKLFF
TGTGCCAGCAGTTACCTTGGAGTCACTAATGAAAAACTGTTTTTT
>15|TRBD1|NA|TRBJ1-2|TRBV4-2
CASSQGEGADYGYTF
TGTGCCAGCAGCCAAGGGGAGGGGGCCGACTATGGCTACACCTTC
>13|NA|few|TRBJ2-3|TRBV10-3
CAISESRTDTQYF
TGTGCCATCAGTGAGTCGAGGACAGATACGCAGTATTTT
>13|NA|NA|TRBJ2-1|TRBV18
CASSPRSGNEQFF
TGTGCCAGCTCACCACGTTCTGGGAATGAGCAGTTCTTC
>13|NA|NA|TRBJ2-7|TRBV5-6
CASSLGREYEQYF
TGTGCCAGCAGCTTGGGCAGGGAATACGAGCAGTACTTC
>14|TRBD1|NA|TRBJ2-7|TRBV10-2
CASSGEQGVNEQYF
TGCGCCAGCTCTGGGGAACAGGGGGTTAACGAGCAGTACTTC
>14|NA|NA|TRBJ1-2|TRBV28
CASTLPGANYGYTF
TGTGCCAGCACTCTCCCAGGGGCTAACTATGGCTACACCTTC
>16|TRBD1|NA|TRBJ2-7|TRBV9
CASSAGDVGQGYEQYF
TGTGCCAGCAGCGCAGGCGACGTGGGACAGGGCTACGAGCAGTACTTC
>15|TRBD2|NA|TRBJ2-3|TRBV6-6
CASSLASGSPDTQYF
TGTGCCAGCAGCCTAGCTAGCGGGAGTCCAGATACGCAGTATTTT
>14|TRBD2|once|TRBJ2-7|TRBV5-1
CASGTDRGSYEQYF
TGCGCCAGCGGGACGGATCGCGGGAGCTACGAGCAGTACTTC
>13|TRBD2|once|TRBJ2-7|TRBV29-1
CSVSGGSAYEQYF
TGCAGCGTTTCGGGGGGGAGTGCCTACGAGCAGTACTTC
>14|NA|NA|TRBJ1-1|TRBV28
CASSPPQGRTEAFF
TGTGCCAGCAGCCCACCCCAGGGGAGGACTGAAGCTTTCTTT
>12|NA|NA|TRBJ2-3|TRBV9
CASRGSTDTQYF
TGTGCCAGCAGGGGAAGCACAGATACGCAGTATTTT
>15|TRBD1|NA|TRBJ2-2|TRBV10-3
CAIRRTGDRTGELFF
TGTGCCATCAGACGGACAGGGGATCGTACCGGGGAGCTGTTTTTT
>15|TRBD2|NA|TRBJ2-5|TRBV6-5
CASSLQRGGQETQYF
TGTGCCAGCAGTCTACAGCGGGGGGGGCAAGAGACCCAGTACTTC
>15|NA|NA|TRBJ2-7|TRBV9
CASSATPDNRIEQYF
TGTGCCAGCAGCGCTACTCCGGACAACCGCATCGAGCAGTACTTC
>14|NA|NA|TRBJ1-6|TRBV19
CASSRGDDNSPLHF
TGTGCCAGTAGTAGAGGGGACGATAATTCACCCCTCCACTTT
>14|TRBD1|NA|TRBJ2-7|TRBV27
CASSLRQGADEQYF
TGTGCCAGCAGTTTACGACAGGGGGCTGACGAGCAGTACTTC
>15|NA|NA|TRBJ2-3|TRBV5-1
CASSPGHVGTDTQYF
TGCGCCAGCAGCCCCGGTCACGTGGGGACAGATACGCAGTATTTT
>11|NA|NA|TRBJ1-2|TRBV9
CASSGYEGYTF
TGTGCCAGCAGCGGATACGAAGGCTACACCTTC
>15|NA|NA|TRBJ1-6|TRBV25-1
CASSVEGRYNSPLHF
TGTGCCAGCAGTGTCGAGGGCAGGTATAATTCACCCCTCCACTTT
>16|NA|few|TRBJ2-6|TRBV10-3
CAISESQGAGANVLTF
TGTGCCATCAGTGAGTCGCAAGGCGCCGGGGCCAACGTCCTGACTTTC
>14|TRBD1|NA|TRBJ1-5|TRBV5-6
CASSLNRGYQPQHF
TGTGCCAGCAGCTTAAACAGGGGTTATCAGCCCCAGCATTTT
>15|NA|NA|TRBJ1-1|TRBV9
CASSPLRGLNTEAFF
TGTGCCAGCAGCCCCCTACGCGGGTTGAACACTGAAGCTTTCTTT
>14|TRBD1|NA|TRBJ1-1|TRBV5-1
CASSGTVGGTEAFF
TGCGCCAGCAGCGGGACAGTCGGGGGCACTGAAGCTTTCTTT
>15|TRBD1|NA|TRBJ1-4|TRBV28
CASRTTGAGSGLLFF
TGTGCCAGCAGAACAACAGGGGCCGGCTCAGGATTGCTGTTTTTT
>14|NA|NA|TRBJ2-2|TRBV2
CATRDTAATGELFF
TGTGCCACCAGGGACACAGCGGCGACCGGGGAGCTGTTTTTT
>14|NA|NA|TRBJ2-3|TRBV5-1
CASSPRLGTDTQYF
TGCGCCAGCAGCCCAAGACTGGGGACAGATACGCAGTATTTT
>14|NA|NA|TRBJ2-2|TRBV5-1
CASKEGANTGELFF
TGCGCCAGCAAGGAGGGGGCGAACACCGGGGAGCTGTTTTTT
>15|NA|NA|TRBJ2-2|TRBV7-9
CASSLYGPHTGELFF
TGTGCCAGCAGCTTATATGGTCCCCACACCGGGGAGCTGTTTTTT
>18|TRBD2|NA|TRBJ2-4|TRBV28
CASSLSGRASRTKNIQYF
TGTGCCAGCAGTTTAAGCGGGAGGGCCTCTAGGACCAAAAACATTCAGTACTTC
>14|NA|few|TRBJ2-6|TRBV30
CAWSRDSGANVLTF
TGTGCCTGGAGCCGGGACTCTGGGGCCAACGTCCTGACTTTC
>15|TRBD1|NA|TRBJ2-2|TRBV5-4
CASSSGQGTTGELFF
TGTGCCAGCAGCTCTGGACAGGGGACCACCGGGGAGCTGTTTTTT
>13|NA|NA|TRBJ2-2|TRBV5-1
CASSLDPTGELFF
TGCGCCAGCAGTTTGGACCCTACCGGGGAGCTGTTTTTT
>13|NA|NA|TRBJ2-1|TRBV6-6
CASSYSVGNEQFF
TGTGCCAGCAGTTACTCGGTCGGGAATGAGCAGTTCTTC
>14|NA|NA|TRBJ2-7|TRBV7-2
CASSSEQGSYEQYF
TGTGCCAGCAGCTCCGAACAGGGTTCCTACGAGCAGTACTTC
>14|NA|NA|TRBJ1-1|TRBV27
CASSLDSLNTEAFF
TGTGCCAGCAGTTTGGACAGTTTGAACACTGAAGCTTTCTTT
>14|TRBD2|NA|TRBJ2-2|TRBV19
CASRSSGIGGELFF
TGTGCCAGTAGGTCAAGCGGGATCGGCGGGGAGCTGTTTTTT
>15|TRBD2|NA|TRBJ2-1|TRBV4-3
CASSQEWRGGREQFF
TGCGCCAGCAGCCAAGAGTGGCGGGGGGGCCGTGAGCAGTTCTTC
>14|TRBD1|NA|TRBJ1-6|TRBV9
CASKGTGPNSPLHF
TGTGCCAGCAAAGGGACAGGGCCTAATTCACCCCTCCACTTT
>14|NA|NA|TRBJ1-1|TRBV5-6
CASSGKEDLTEAFF
TGTGCCAGCAGCGGAAAGGAGGATTTGACTGAAGCTTTCTTT
>13|NA|NA|TRBJ1-5|TRBV6-1
CASSEMLHQPQHF
TGTGCCAGCAGTGAAATGCTTCATCAGCCCCAGCATTTT
>16|NA|NA|TRBJ2-1|TRBV6-1
CASSESTGPQGNEQFF
TGTGCCAGCAGTGAGTCGACAGGACCCCAAGGGAATGAGCAGTTCTTC
>14|NA|NA|TRBJ2-2|TRBV7-8
CASSFRDSTGELFF
TGTGCCAGCAGCTTTCGAGACAGCACCGGGGAGCTGTTTTTT
>13|NA|few|TRBJ2-2|TRBV4-2
CASSVGGAGELFF
TGTGCCAGCAGCGTAGGGGGTGCCGGGGAGCTGTTTTTT